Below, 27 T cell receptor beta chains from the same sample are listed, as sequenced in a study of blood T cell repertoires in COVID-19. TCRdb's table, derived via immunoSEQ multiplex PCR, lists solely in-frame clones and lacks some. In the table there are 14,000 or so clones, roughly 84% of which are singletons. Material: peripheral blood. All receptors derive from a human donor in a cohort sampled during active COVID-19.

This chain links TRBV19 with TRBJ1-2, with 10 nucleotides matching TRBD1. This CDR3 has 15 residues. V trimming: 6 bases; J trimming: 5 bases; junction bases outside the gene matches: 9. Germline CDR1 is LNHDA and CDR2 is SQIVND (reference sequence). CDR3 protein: CASRMTGGEEYGYTF. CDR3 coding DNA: TGTGCCAGTAGAATGACAGGGGGCGAGGAGTATGGCTACACCTTC.

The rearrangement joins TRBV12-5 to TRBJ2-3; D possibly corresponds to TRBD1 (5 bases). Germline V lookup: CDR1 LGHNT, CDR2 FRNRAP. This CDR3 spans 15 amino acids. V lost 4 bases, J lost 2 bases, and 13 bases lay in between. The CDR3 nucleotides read TGTGCTAGTGGTTCCGGACAAGCGAACACAGATACGCAGTATTTT. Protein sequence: CASGSGQANTDTQYF.

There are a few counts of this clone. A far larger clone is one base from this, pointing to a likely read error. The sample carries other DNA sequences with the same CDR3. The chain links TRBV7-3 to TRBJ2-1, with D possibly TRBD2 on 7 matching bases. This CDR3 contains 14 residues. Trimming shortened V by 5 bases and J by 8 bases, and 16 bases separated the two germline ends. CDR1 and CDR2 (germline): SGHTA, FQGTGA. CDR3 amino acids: CASSLGGAVDEQFF. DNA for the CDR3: TGTGCCAGCAGCCTAGGGGGGGCGGTCGATGAGCAGTTCTTC.

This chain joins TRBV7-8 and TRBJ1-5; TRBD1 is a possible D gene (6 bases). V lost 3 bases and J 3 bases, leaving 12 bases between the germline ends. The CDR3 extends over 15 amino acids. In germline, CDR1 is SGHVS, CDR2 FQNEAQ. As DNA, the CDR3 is TGTGCCAGCAGCTTTGGCGACAGGTACAATCAGCCCCAGCATTTT. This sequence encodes CASSFGDRYNQPQHF.

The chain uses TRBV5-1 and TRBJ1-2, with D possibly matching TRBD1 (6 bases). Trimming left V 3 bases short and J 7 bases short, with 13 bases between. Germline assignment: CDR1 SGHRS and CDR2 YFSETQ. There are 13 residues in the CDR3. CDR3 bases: TGCGCCAGCAGCTCTGACAGGCCGGGTGGCTACACCTTC. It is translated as CASSSDRPGGYTF.

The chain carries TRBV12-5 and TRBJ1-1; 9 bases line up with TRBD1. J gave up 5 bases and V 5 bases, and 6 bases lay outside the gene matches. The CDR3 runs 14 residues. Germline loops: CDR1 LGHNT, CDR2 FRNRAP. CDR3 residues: CASGLTGGRTEAFF. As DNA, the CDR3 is TGTGCTAGTGGTCTAACAGGGGGCCGGACTGAAGCTTTCTTT.

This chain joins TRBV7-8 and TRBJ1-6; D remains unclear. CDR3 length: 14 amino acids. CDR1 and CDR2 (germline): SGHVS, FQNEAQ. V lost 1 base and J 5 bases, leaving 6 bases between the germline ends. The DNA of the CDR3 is TGTGCCAGCAGCTTAGATCCGGATAATTCACCCCTCCACTTT. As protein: CASSLDPDNSPLHF.

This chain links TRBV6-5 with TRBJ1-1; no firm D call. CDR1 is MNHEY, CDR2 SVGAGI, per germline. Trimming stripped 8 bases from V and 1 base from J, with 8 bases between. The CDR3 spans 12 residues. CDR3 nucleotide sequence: TGTGCCAGCGGCAGAACGAACACTGAAGCTTTCTTT. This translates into CASGRTNTEAFF.

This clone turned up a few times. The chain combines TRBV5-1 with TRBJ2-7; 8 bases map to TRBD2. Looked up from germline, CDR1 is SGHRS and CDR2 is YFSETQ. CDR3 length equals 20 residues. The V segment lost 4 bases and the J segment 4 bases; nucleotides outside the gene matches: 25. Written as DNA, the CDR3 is TGCGCCAGCAGCCCCGGGCGGCACCGGGGGGAGGCGGGAGGCGCGTACGAGCAGTACTTC. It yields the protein CASSPGRHRGEAGGAYEQYF. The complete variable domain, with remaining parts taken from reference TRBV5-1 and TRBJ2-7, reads KAGVTQTPRYLIKTRGQQVTLSCSPISGHRSVSWYQQTPGQGLQFLFEYFSETQRNKGNFPGRFSGRQFSNSRSEMNVSTLELGDSALYLCASSPGRHRGEAGGAYEQYFGPGTRLTVT.

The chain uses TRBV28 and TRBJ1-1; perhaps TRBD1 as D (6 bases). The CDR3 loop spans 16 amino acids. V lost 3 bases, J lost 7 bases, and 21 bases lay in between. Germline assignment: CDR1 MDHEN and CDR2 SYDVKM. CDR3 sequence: CASSLWGGASIGEAFF. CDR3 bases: TGTGCCAGCAGTTTGTGGGGGGGCGCCTCAATAGGTGAAGCTTTCTTT.

In nucleotides, the CDR3 is TGTGCCAGCAGCTTAAAGAGCGCAGATACGCAGTATTTT. It codes for CASSLKSADTQYF. The V call is TRBV5-6, the J call TRBJ2-3; D unresolved. V gave up 2 bases and J gave up 4 bases, with 8 bases separating them. Germline V gives CDR1 SGHDT, CDR2 YYEEEE. This CDR3 has 13 residues. The whole variable domain, remainder taken from reference TRBV5-6 and TRBJ2-3, is DAGVTQSPTHLIKTRGQQVTLRCSPKSGHDTVSWYQQALGQGPQFIFQYYEEEERQRGNFPDRFSGHQFPNYSSELNVNALLLGDSALYLCASSLKSADTQYFGPGTRLTVL.

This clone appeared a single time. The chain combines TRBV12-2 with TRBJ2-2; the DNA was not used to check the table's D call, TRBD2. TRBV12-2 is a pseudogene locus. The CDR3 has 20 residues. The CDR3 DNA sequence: TGTGCAAGTCGCTACATATATTTTGCGGGGACTAGCGGGAGTACCGGGGAGCTGTTTTTT. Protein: CASRYIYFAGTSGSTGELFF.

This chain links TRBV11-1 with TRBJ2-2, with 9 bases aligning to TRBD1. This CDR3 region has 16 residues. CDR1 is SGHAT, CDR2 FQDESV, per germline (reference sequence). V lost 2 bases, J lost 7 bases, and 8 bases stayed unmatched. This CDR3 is CASSLFVQGAYGELFF. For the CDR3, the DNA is TGTGCCAGCAGCTTATTTGTACAGGGGGCTTACGGGGAGCTGTTTTTT.

The CDR3 DNA reads as TGCAGCGTTGCTGGACAGGGGGCTGATTACGAGCAGTACTTC. As protein: CSVAGQGADYEQYF. J is TRBJ2-7 and V is TRBV29-1, with 11 bases aligning to TRBD1. The CDR3 totals 14 residues. Germline assignment: CDR1 SQVTM and CDR2 ANQGSEA. Trimming at V came to 4 bases and at J to 4 bases, leaving 6 bases not matched to a gene.

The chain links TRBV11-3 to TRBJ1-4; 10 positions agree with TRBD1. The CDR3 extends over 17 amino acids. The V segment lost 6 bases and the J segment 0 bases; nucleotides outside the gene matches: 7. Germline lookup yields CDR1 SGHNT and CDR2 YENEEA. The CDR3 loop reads CASSGGQGHSTNEKLFF. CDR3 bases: TGTGCCAGCAGTGGGGGACAGGGGCATTCAACTAATGAAAAACTGTTTTTT.

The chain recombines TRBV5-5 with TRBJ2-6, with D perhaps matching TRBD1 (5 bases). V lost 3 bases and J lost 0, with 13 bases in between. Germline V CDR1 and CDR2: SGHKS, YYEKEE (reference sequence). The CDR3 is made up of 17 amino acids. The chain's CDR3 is CASSYSTGNSGANVLTF. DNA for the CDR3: TGTGCCAGCAGCTATTCTACAGGAAACTCTGGGGCCAACGTCCTGACTTTC.

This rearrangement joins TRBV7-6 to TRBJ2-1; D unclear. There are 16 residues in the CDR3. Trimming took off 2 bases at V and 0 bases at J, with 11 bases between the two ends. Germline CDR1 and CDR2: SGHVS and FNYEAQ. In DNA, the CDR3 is TGTGCCAGCAGCTTAAATGTTTACAGCTCCTACAATGAGCAGTTCTTC. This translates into CASSLNVYSSYNEQFF.

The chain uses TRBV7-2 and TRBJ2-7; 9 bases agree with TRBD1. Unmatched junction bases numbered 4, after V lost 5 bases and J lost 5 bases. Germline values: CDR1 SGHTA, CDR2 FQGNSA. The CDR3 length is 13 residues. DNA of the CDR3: TGTGCCAGCAGCATACGGACAGGGGACGAGCAGTACTTC. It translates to CASSIRTGDEQYF.

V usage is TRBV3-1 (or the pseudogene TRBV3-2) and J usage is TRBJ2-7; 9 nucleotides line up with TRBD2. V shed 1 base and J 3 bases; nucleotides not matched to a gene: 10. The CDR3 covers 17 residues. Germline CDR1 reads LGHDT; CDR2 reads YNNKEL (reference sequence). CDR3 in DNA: TGTGCCAGCAGCCAAGTACCATCGGGACTAGCAGACTACGAGCAGTACTTC. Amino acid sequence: CASSQVPSGLADYEQYF.

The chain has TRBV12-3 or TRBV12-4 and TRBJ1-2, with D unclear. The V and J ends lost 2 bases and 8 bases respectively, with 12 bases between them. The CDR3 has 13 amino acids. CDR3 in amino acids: CASSLREVKGYTF. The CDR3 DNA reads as TGTGCCAGCAGTTTAAGGGAGGTTAAGGGCTACACCTTC.

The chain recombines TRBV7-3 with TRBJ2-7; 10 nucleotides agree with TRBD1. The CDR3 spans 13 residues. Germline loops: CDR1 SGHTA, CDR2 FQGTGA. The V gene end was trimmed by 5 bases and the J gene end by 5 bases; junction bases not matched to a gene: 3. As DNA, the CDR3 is TGTGCCAGCAGCACGGGACAGGGGAACGAGCAGTACTTC. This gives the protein CASSTGQGNEQYF.

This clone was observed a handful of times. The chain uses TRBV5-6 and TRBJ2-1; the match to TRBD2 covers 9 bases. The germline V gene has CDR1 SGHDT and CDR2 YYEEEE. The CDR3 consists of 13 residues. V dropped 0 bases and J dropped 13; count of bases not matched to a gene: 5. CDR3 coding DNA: TGTGCCAGCAGCTTGGTCACTAGCGGGTCCCAGTTCTTC. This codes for CASSLVTSGSQFF.

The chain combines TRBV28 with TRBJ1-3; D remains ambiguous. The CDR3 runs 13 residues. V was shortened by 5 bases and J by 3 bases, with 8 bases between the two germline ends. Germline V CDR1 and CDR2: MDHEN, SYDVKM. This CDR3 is CASSPAVGNTIYF. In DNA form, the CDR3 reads TGTGCCAGCAGTCCCGCAGTTGGAAACACCATATATTTT.

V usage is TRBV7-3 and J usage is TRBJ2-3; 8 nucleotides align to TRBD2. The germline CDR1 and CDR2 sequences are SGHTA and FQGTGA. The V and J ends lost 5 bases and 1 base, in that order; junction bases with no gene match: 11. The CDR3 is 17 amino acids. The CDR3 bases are TGTGCCAGCAGCCTCCGGGAGGGGCGGGGGGGCACAGATACGCAGTATTTT. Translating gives CASSLREGRGGTDTQYF.

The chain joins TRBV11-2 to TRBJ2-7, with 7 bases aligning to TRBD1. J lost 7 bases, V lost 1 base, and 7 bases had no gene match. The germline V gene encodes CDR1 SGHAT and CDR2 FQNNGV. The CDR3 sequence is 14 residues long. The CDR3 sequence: CASSLGTGVNEQYF. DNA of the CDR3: TGTGCCAGCAGCTTAGGGACAGGCGTGAATGAGCAGTACTTC.

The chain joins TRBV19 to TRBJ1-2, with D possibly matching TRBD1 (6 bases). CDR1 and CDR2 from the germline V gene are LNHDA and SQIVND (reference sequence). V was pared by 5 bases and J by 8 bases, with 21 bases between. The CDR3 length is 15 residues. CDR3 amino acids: CASSDAQGISNGYTF. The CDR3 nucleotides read TGTGCCAGTAGTGATGCACAGGGTATATCGAACGGCTACACCTTC.

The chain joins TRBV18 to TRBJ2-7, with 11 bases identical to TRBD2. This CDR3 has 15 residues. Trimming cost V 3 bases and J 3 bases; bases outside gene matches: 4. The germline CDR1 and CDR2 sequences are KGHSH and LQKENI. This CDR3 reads CASSPPTSGNYEQYF. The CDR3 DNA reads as TGTGCCAGCTCACCTCCGACTAGCGGGAACTACGAGCAGTACTTC. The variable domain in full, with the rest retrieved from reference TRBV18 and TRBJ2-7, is NAGVMQNPRHLVRRRGQEARLRCSPMKGHSHVYWYRQLPEEGLKFMVYLQKENIIDESGMPKERFSAEFPKEGPSILRIQQVVRGDSAAYFCASSPPTSGNYEQYFGPGTRLTVT.